Each of the 20 T cell receptor beta chains below was sequenced from the same sample in a study of regulatory and conventional T cells in RAG deficiency. Sequenced by immunoSEQ multiplex PCR; TCRdb stores in-frame clones only, minus some. The sample contains roughly 35,000 clones, about 91% of which appear only once. The sample was also linked to a second study, of regulatory T cells. As reported in that work: Primers: 52 TRBV forward and 13 TRBJ reverse.

Material: CD8+ T cells sorted from blood. These receptors all come from a human donor in good health.

This clone was found once. The chain combines TRBV7-8 with TRBJ1-3, with a weak D call TRBD1 (5 bases). Trimming stripped 6 bases from V and 0 bases from J, with 9 bases between. Germline values: CDR1 SGHVS, CDR2 FQNEAQ. The CDR3 extends over 14 amino acids. CDR3 sequence reads: CASRPTASGNTIYF. CDR3 coding DNA: TGTGCCAGCAGACCGACAGCCTCTGGAAACACCATATATTTT. The variable domain in full, completed from reference TRBV7-8 and TRBJ1-3, reads GAGVSQSPRYKVAKRGQDVALRCDPISGHVSLFWYQQALGQGPEFLTYFQNEAQLDKSGLPSDRFFAERPEGSVSTLKIQRTQQEDSAVYLCASRPTASGNTIYFGEGSWLTVV.

This chain joins TRBV13 and TRBJ2-1, with 7 nucleotides matching TRBD2. Germline CDR1 and CDR2: PRHDT and FYEKMQ (reference sequence). Trimming removed 3 bases from V and 4 bases from J; junction bases left unmatched: 15. The CDR3 sequence is 18 residues long. This chain's CDR3 is CASSFPGWGSSGYNEQFF. The DNA of the CDR3 is TGTGCCAGCAGCTTTCCCGGGTGGGGTTCTAGCGGATACAATGAGCAGTTCTTC. Supplemented by reference TRBV13 and TRBJ2-1, the full variable domain reads AAGVIQSPRHLIKEKRETATLKCYPIPRHDTVYWYQQGPGQDPQFLISFYEKMQSDKGSIPDRFSAQQFSDYHSELNMSSLELGDSALYFCASSFPGWGSSGYNEQFFGPGTRLTVL.

The rearrangement joins TRBV6-5 to TRBJ1-5, with 9 bases aligning to TRBD1. The CDR3 has 15 amino acids. V shed 0 bases, J shed 6 bases, and the junction held 3 bases outside the gene matches. Germline assignment: CDR1 MNHEY and CDR2 SVGAGI. The CDR3 loop is CASSYSTGGTQPQHF. Here the CDR3 DNA reads TGTGCCAGCAGTTACTCGACAGGGGGGACTCAGCCCCAGCATTTT.

J is TRBJ2-1 and V is TRBV4-1; the match to TRBD1 covers 7 bases. The germline V gene encodes CDR1 MGHRA and CDR2 YSYEKL. Germline trimming cut 0 bases from V and 10 bases from J; bases unmatched to any gene: 3. CDR3 size: 13 residues. In DNA, the CDR3 is TGCGCCAGCAGCCAAGACGGACAGGAGGAGCAGTTCTTC. This codes for CASSQDGQEEQFF.

This sequence joins TRBV5-1 and TRBJ2-5; 7 bases match TRBD2. The assigned J gene may be wrong: the sequence end matches TRBJ2-7 better. Germline V gives CDR1 SGHRS, CDR2 YFSETQ. This CDR3 has 13 amino acids. The CDR3 DNA is TGCGCCAGCAGCCGGGCGGGAGCCTACGAGCAGTACTTC. Translation: CASSRAGAYEQYF.

V and J are TRBV25-1 and TRBJ2-1; D is undetermined. This CDR3 region has 14 residues. V was trimmed by 3 bases and J by 3 bases, leaving 9 bases between them. Germline V gene data show CDR1 as MGHDK and CDR2 as SYGVNS. CDR3 region: CASSDLNLYNEQFF. For the CDR3, the DNA is TGTGCCAGCAGTGACCTTAACCTCTACAATGAGCAGTTCTTC.

The V and J genes are TRBV19 and TRBJ2-1; D remains ambiguous. V dropped 6 bases and J dropped 10 bases, with 19 bases sitting between them. This CDR3 contains 14 residues. The germline V gene has CDR1 LNHDA and CDR2 SQIVND (reference sequence). CDR3 residues: CASRMTTTPGEQFF. CDR3 coding DNA: TGTGCCAGTAGAATGACGACAACCCCCGGGGAGCAGTTCTTC.

CDR3 DNA sequence: TGCGCCAGCAGCCACCGTGAGCTTAGCACAGATACGCAGTATTTT. Protein sequence: CASSHRELSTDTQYF. The rearrangement joins TRBV4-1 to TRBJ2-3; D unclear. The germline V gene has CDR1 MGHRA and CDR2 YSYEKL. V was trimmed by 3 bases and J by 0 bases, leaving 10 bases between them. The CDR3 totals 15 residues.

The chain couples TRBV6-5 to TRBJ2-3; 9 nucleotides agree with TRBD2. Germline values: CDR1 MNHEY, CDR2 SVGAGI. Germline trimming cut 0 bases from V and 4 bases from J; bases unmatched to any gene: 5. This CDR3 is built from 16 residues. CDR3 DNA sequence: TGTGCCAGCAGTTACTCTGGCGGGGGGGCCCCAGATACGCAGTATTTT. Encoded protein: CASSYSGGGAPDTQYF.

The CDR3: CATSRSGTGGQPQHF. The CDR3 bases are TGTGCCACCAGCAGATCCGGGACAGGGGGTCAGCCCCAGCATTTT. This chain joins TRBV15 and TRBJ1-5; TRBD1 matches 11 bases. The CDR3 covers 15 residues. Germline-derived CDR1 and CDR2 are LNHNV and YYDKDF (reference sequence). Losses at the gene ends were 2 bases for V and 6 bases for J; bases not matched to a gene: 3.

This clone was seen just once. Relative to the germline gene, one junction end is altered; a read error may explain this. The chain joins TRBV7-7 to TRBJ2-3; D is unresolved. Germline CDR1 is SSHAT and CDR2 is FNYEAQ (reference sequence). The CDR3 has 15 amino acids. CDR3 nucleotide sequence: TGTGCTAGCAGCCCGACGTGGGCCGACACAGATACGCAGTATTTT. Translation: CASSPTWADTDTQYF. Variable domain in full (rest from reference TRBV7-7 and TRBJ2-3): GAGVSQSPRYKVTKRGQDVTLRCDPISSHATLYWYQQALGQGPEFLTYFNYEAQPDKSGLPSDRFSAERPEGSISTLTIQRTEQRDSAMYRCASSPTWADTDTQYFGPGTRLTVL.

This clone was seen more than once but under ten times. The rearrangement uses TRBV7-9 and TRBJ1-2; D is possibly TRBD1 (5 bases). V was cut by 1 base and J by 3 bases, with 9 bases left in between. The CDR3 loop spans 14 amino acids. Germline lookup yields CDR1 SEHNR and CDR2 FQNEAQ (reference sequence). The CDR3 nucleotides read TGTGCCAGCAGCTTAGACGGCAGGGACTATGGCTACACCTTC. Its protein is CASSLDGRDYGYTF.

The chain has TRBV7-9 and TRBJ2-1; 10 bases fit TRBD1. Germline assignment: CDR1 SEHNR and CDR2 FQNEAQ (reference sequence). V trimming: 5 bases; J trimming: 6 bases; junction bases outside the gene matches: 7. This CDR3 has 15 amino acids. The DNA of the CDR3 is TGTGCCAGCAGCACGGGACAGGGGACGGGCAATGAGCAGTTCTTC. Translation gives CASSTGQGTGNEQFF.

The rearrangement links TRBV14 to TRBJ1-6; perhaps TRBD1 as D (5 bases). This CDR3 contains 15 residues. Germline assignment: CDR1 SGHDN and CDR2 FVKESK. Trimming pared 0 bases from V and 7 bases from J, leaving 10 bases between. CDR3 bases: TGTGCCAGCAGCCAAGATGGCAGGGAGAATTCACCCCTCCACTTT. This encodes CASSQDGRENSPLHF.

The chain couples TRBV6-5 to TRBJ1-4; the D is unclear. V gave up 9 bases and J gave up 0 bases, with 2 bases separating them. Germline CDR1 is MNHEY and CDR2 is SVGAGI. This CDR3 is 11 amino acids long. CDR3 sequence: CASATNEKLFF. CDR3 nucleotide sequence: TGTGCCAGTGCAACTAATGAAAAACTGTTTTTT.

The CDR3 DNA reads TGTGCCAGCAGCCTCAAACCCGTTGTCGGCTACACCTTC. This gives the protein CASSLKPVVGYTF. The rearrangement joins TRBV14 to TRBJ1-2; unclear D gene. Germline assignment: CDR1 SGHDN and CDR2 FVKESK. Trimming took off 4 bases at V and 8 bases at J, with 14 bases between the two ends. This CDR3 has 13 residues. Full variable domain (rest looked up from reference TRBV14 and TRBJ1-2): EAGVTQFPSHSVIEKGQTVTLRCDPISGHDNLYWYRRVMGKEIKFLLHFVKESKQDESGMPNNRFLAERTGGTYSTLKVQPAELEDSGVYFCASSLKPVVGYTFGSGTRLTVV.

J is TRBJ2-1 and V is TRBV7-3; 10 bases are shared with TRBD2. Losses at the gene ends were 5 bases for V and 8 bases for J; bases not matched to a gene: 12. CDR3 length: 16 residues. CDR1 SGHTA and CDR2 FQGTGA come from the germline V gene. The DNA of the CDR3 is TGTGCCAGCAGCCTAATAGCCGGGACTAGCGCCGATGAGCAGTTCTTC. The encoded protein is CASSLIAGTSADEQFF.

In the case of this clone: Being one base from a much bigger clone, this may be a read error. The chain recombines TRBV28 with TRBJ1-6; a possible D gene is TRBD1 (5 bases). Germline V lookup: CDR1 MDHEN, CDR2 SYDVKM. Deletions cut 3 bases from V and 7 bases from J, with 13 bases between. The length of the CDR3 is 15 residues. CDR3 coding DNA: TGTGCCAGCAGTTTTTGGTCAGGGCTGAATTCACCCCTCCACTTT. Translated: CASSFWSGLNSPLHF. Drawing the rest from reference TRBV28 and TRBJ1-6, the complete variable domain is DVKVTQSSRYLVKRTGEKVFLECVQDMDHENMFWYRQDPGLGLRLIYFSYDVKMKEKGDIPEGYSVSREKKERFSLILESASTNQTSMYLCASSFWSGLNSPLHFGNGTRLTVT.

This CDR3 reads CASSQGGYTEAFF. The CDR3 region has the DNA TGTGCCAGCAGTCAGGGGGGATACACTGAAGCTTTCTTT. J is TRBJ1-1 and V is TRBV6-5, with 7 bases fitting TRBD1. V lost 5 bases to trimming and J lost 3 bases; unmatched junction nucleotides: 3. The CDR3 covers 13 residues. Germline-derived CDR1 and CDR2 are MNHEY and SVGAGI.

V usage is TRBV5-1 and J usage is TRBJ2-7, with TRBD2 identical over 12 bases. The V segment lost 4 bases and the J segment 2 bases; nucleotides outside the gene matches: 4. The CDR3 consists of 15 residues. CDR1 is SGHRS, CDR2 YFSETQ, per germline. The CDR3 nucleotides are TGCGCCAGCAGCCCGGGACTAGCGGGTCCCTACGAGCAGTACTTC. Protein: CASSPGLAGPYEQYF.